The next 21 T cell receptor beta chains were all read from a single sample in a study of CD8+CD57+ T cells in acquired aplastic anemia. Genomic DNA served as template for TCR beta VDJ and CDR3 profiling. TCRdb called the reads again in MiXCR, with one record for every CDR3 protein. The table records about 220,000 distinct CDR3 sequences, roughly 33% of them present only once. Sequencing was carried out using sorted CD4+, CD8+, or CD8+CD57+ T cells (not recorded which) from PBMCs. All receptors come from a human donor in good health, serving as a control.

The V call is TRBV11-1, the J call TRBJ2-1; TRBD2 matches at 11 bases. The germline V gene has CDR1 SGHAT and CDR2 FQDESV (reference sequence). The CDR3 covers 19 residues. The ends lost 2 bases at V and 4 bases at J; junction bases unmatched: 13. The CDR3 DNA reads as TGTGCCAGCAGCTTACTACTAGGGCTAGCGGGGGGACAATACAATGAGCAGTTCTTC. This translates into CASSLLLGLAGGQYNEQFF.

This clonotype appeared a few times. The J gene is TRBJ2-1, the V gene TRBV5-4; TRBD2 aligns across 10 bases. J lost 4 bases, V lost 4 bases, and 2 bases had no gene match. Germline V lookup: CDR1 SGHNT, CDR2 YYREEE (reference sequence). This CDR3 comprises 14 residues. The CDR3 DNA is TGTGCCAGCAGCGAGACTAGCGGGTACAATGAGCAGTTCTTC. This gives the protein CASSETSGYNEQFF.

J is TRBJ2-7 and V is TRBV5-5; D is unresolved. The CDR3 consists of 16 residues. Trimming removed 0 bases from V and 3 bases from J, with 16 bases in between. Germline V gene sequence: CDR1 SGHKS, CDR2 YYEKEE (reference sequence). CDR3 in amino acids: CASSLAGPKRYYEQYF. The CDR3, as DNA: TGTGCCAGCAGCTTGGCGGGTCCAAAAAGATACTACGAGCAGTACTTC.

The rearrangement links TRBV9 to TRBJ2-7; D remains ambiguous. V lost 0 bases to trimming and J lost 5 bases, with 3 bases between them. This CDR3 is 11 amino acids long. Germline V CDR1 and CDR2: SGDLS, YYNGEE. CDR3 sequence: CASSVENEQYF. The CDR3 coding sequence is TGTGCCAGCAGCGTAGAAAACGAGCAGTACTTC. Filled out from reference TRBV9 and TRBJ2-7, the complete variable domain reads DSGVTQTPKHLITATGQRVTLRCSPRSGDLSVYWYQQSLDQGLQFLIQYYNGEERAKGNILERFSAQQFPDLHSELNLSSLELGDSALYFCASSVENEQYFGPGTRLTVT.

This clonotype appeared many times. The rearrangement links TRBV11-1 to TRBJ1-5; 12 bases fit TRBD1. Per germline, CDR1 SGHAT and CDR2 FQDESV (reference sequence). The V and J ends lost 5 bases and 11 bases, in that order; junction bases with no gene match: 16. There are 17 residues in the CDR3. For the CDR3, the DNA is TGTGCCAGCAGCCACCGGGACAGGGGGCTGGGCGCAGGGACCCAGCATTTT. Translated, it gives CASSHRDRGLGAGTQHF. Together with reference TRBV11-1 and TRBJ1-5, the CDR3 gives the full variable domain: EAEVAQSPRYKITEKSQAVAFWCDPISGHATLYWYRQILGQGPELLVQFQDESVVDDSQLPKDRFSAERLKGVDSTLKIQPAELGDSAMYLCASSHRDRGLGAGTQHFGDGTRLSIL.

This clonotype was found a few times. The chain employs TRBV19 and TRBJ2-7; D possibly corresponds to TRBD1 (6 bases). The V gene lost 2 bases and the J gene lost 4 bases, with 12 bases spanning the gap. Germline values: CDR1 LNHDA, CDR2 SQIVND (reference sequence). CDR3 length: 14 amino acids. CDR3 sequence (DNA): TGTGCCAGTAGTATATCTGGGGGCCCGTACGAGCAGTACTTC. Translating gives CASSISGGPYEQYF.

This sequence joins TRBV5-1 and TRBJ1-2; 7 nucleotides line up with TRBD1. Germline V lookup: CDR1 SGHRS, CDR2 YFSETQ. With V trimmed by 4 bases and J by 8 bases, 8 bases remained unmatched. This CDR3 is built from 13 residues. The CDR3 here is CASSMTGLWGYTF. The DNA of the CDR3 is TGCGCCAGCAGCATGACAGGGCTTTGGGGCTACACCTTC.

In this sample, this clonotype turned up a few times. The rearrangement joins TRBV5-1 to TRBJ2-5, with 8 bases identical to TRBD1. The CDR3 is made up of 16 amino acids. J lost 1 base, V lost 3 bases, and 8 bases had no gene match. Germline loops: CDR1 SGHRS, CDR2 YFSETQ. This CDR3 reads CASSWKAGQVQETQYF. CDR3 coding DNA: TGCGCCAGCAGCTGGAAGGCGGGACAGGTCCAAGAGACCCAGTACTTC.

To note about this clonotype: One junction end disagrees with the germline gene, perhaps due to a read error. V and J are TRBV15 and TRBJ1-2; D gene ambiguous. CDR1 is LNHNV and CDR2 is YYDKDF in the germline V gene (reference sequence). This CDR3 is 13 amino acids long. The CDR3 here is CATSRDSGSKNHF. Here the CDR3 DNA reads TGTGCCACCAGCAGAGATTCGGGCAGCAAGAACCACTTC.

This clonotype was observed many times. The gene calls are TRBV29-1 and TRBJ2-3, with TRBD2 matching over 11 bases. J was trimmed by 3 bases and V by 7 bases; bases with no gene match: 6. The germline gives CDR1 SQVTM, CDR2 ANQGSEA. The CDR3 has 14 residues. The chain's CDR3 is CSAGASGGTDTQYF. Written as DNA, the CDR3 is TGCAGCGCTGGGGCTAGCGGGGGGACAGATACGCAGTATTTT.

This clonotype was seen repeatedly, ten times or more. This chain uses TRBV12-3 or TRBV12-4 with TRBJ1-1; TRBD1 matches 9 bases. The CDR3 has 13 amino acids. Trimming removed 6 bases from V and 4 bases from J; junction bases left unmatched: 3. The DNA for the CDR3 is TGTGCCAGCAGCGGACAGGGGCGCACTGAAGCTTTCTTT. Its translation: CASSGQGRTEAFF.

This clonotype has a count of ten or more. V and J are TRBV7-2 and TRBJ1-5, with D maybe TRBD1 (5 bases). Germline-derived CDR1 and CDR2 are SGHTA and FQGNSA. CDR3 length: 14 amino acids. The V end lost 2 bases, the J end lost 6 bases, and 11 bases lay between the germline ends. The CDR3 nucleotides are TGTGCCAGCAGCTTACAGGGTGGCGGTCAGCCCCAGCATTTT. This gives the protein CASSLQGGGQPQHF.

This clonotype has ten or more counts. The rearrangement links TRBV19 to TRBJ2-7, with TRBD2 identical over 8 bases. With V trimmed by 5 bases and J by 5 bases, 14 bases remained unmatched. Per germline, CDR1 LNHDA and CDR2 SQIVND (reference sequence). CDR3 length equals 16 residues. CDR3 sequence (DNA): TGTGCCAGTAGTGGTGGGTTCACTAGCGGTTTCCACGAGCAGTACTTC. Translation gives CASSGGFTSGFHEQYF.

In the case of this clonotype: A much larger clonotype is one base distant, so this may be a read error. The genes are TRBV5-1 and TRBJ2-7; no clear D. This CDR3 region has 14 residues. Germline-derived CDR1 and CDR2 are SGHRS and YFSETQ. Trimming removed 0 bases from V and 1 base from J, with 8 bases in between. In DNA form, the CDR3 reads TGCGCCAGCAGCTTGGAGGTCGCATCCTACGAGCAGTACTTC. This codes for CASSLEVASYEQYF.

This clonotype was seen ten or more times. The chain carries TRBV5-5 and TRBJ2-3; 8 positions match TRBD2. Germline lookup yields CDR1 SGHKS and CDR2 YYEKEE (reference sequence). Trimming took 5 bases from V and 3 from J; bases not matched to a gene: 8. The CDR3 is 15 amino acids. The CDR3 nucleotides are TGTGCCAGCAGGCTCGGGGGGGGCGCGACAGATACGCAGTATTTT. Residues: CASRLGGGATDTQYF. Supplemented by reference TRBV5-5 and TRBJ2-3, the full variable domain reads DAGVTQSPTHLIKTRGQQVTLRCSPISGHKSVSWYQQVLGQGPQFIFQYYEKEERGRGNFPDRFSARQFPNYSSELNVNALLLGDSALYLCASRLGGGATDTQYFGPGTRLTVL.

A remark on this clonotype: One end of the junction does not line up with germline, which may come from a read error. The V gene is TRBV13, the J gene TRBJ1-4; a weak D match, TRBD1 (6 bases). The CDR3 is 15 amino acids. Germline values: CDR1 PRHDT, CDR2 FYEKMQ (reference sequence). For the CDR3, the DNA is TGTGCCAGCAGCTTAAGCGGGACAACTAATGAAAAACTGTTCTTT. It codes for CASSLSGTTNEKLFF.

A few counts support this clonotype. The chain is built from TRBV5-5 and TRBJ1-2; 7 bases are shared with TRBD1. In germline, CDR1 is SGHKS, CDR2 YYEKEE (reference sequence). The CDR3 length is 15 residues. Trimming took 0 bases from V and 8 from J; bases not matched to a gene: 10. The CDR3 here is CASSLATGPWWGYTF. The CDR3, as DNA: TGTGCCAGCAGCTTGGCGACAGGGCCATGGTGGGGCTACACCTTC.

This clonotype was detected ten times or more. The chain combines TRBV25-1 with TRBJ1-1; D unresolved. The CDR3 totals 14 residues. V was pared by 2 bases and J by 1 base, with 8 bases between. CDR1 MGHDK and CDR2 SYGVNS come from the germline V gene. DNA for the CDR3: TGTGCCAGCAGTGAACTTACGGAGAACACTGAAGCTTTCTTT. It specifies CASSELTENTEAFF.

The gene calls are TRBV20-1 and TRBJ2-7; 10 bases map to TRBD2. There are 18 residues in the CDR3. Per the germline V gene, CDR1 is DFQATT and CDR2 is SNEGSKA (reference sequence). The V and J ends lost 0 bases and 4 bases, in that order; junction bases with no gene match: 15. CDR3 nucleotide sequence: TGCAGTGCTAGAGATCGGTCGCGGCTAGCGGGGGCGCCTTACGAGCAGTACTTC. It codes for CSARDRSRLAGAPYEQYF.

This chain connects TRBV5-1 to TRBJ2-7; 10 bases map to TRBD2. Germline V gives CDR1 SGHRS, CDR2 YFSETQ. The CDR3 covers 14 residues. With 8 bases clipped from V and 4 bases from J, the junction kept 9 bases outside the gene matches. CDR3 residues: CASPSSGRRYEQYF. The CDR3 nucleotides are TGCGCCAGTCCATCTAGCGGGAGAAGGTACGAGCAGTACTTC.

This clonotype was detected only a few times. The chain combines TRBV2 with TRBJ1-2; TRBD1 agrees at 7 bases. Germline V gene data show CDR1 as SNHLY and CDR2 as FYNNEI. With V trimmed by 5 bases and J by 4 bases, 16 bases remained unmatched. The CDR3 runs to 17 residues. The CDR3 loop reads CASSKRDSYGRGYGYTF. CDR3 DNA: TGTGCCAGCAGTAAACGGGACAGTTACGGTCGGGGCTATGGCTACACCTTC.